This TCR beta chain was obtained from a study of T cell repertoires in cytomegalovirus infection. Study-level information: Matching HLA type and CMV infection were both indicated by public TCR beta signatures.

CDR3 length equals 15 residues. Germline V gives CDR1 SQVTM, CDR2 ANQGSEA. V dropped 7 bases and J dropped 3; count of bases not matched to a gene: 12. From the reads, TCRdb called clonotypes with MiXCR, one entry per CDR3 protein. Of under 250,000 distinct CDR3 sequences in the sample, around 6.6% were seen once. This clonotype was observed many times. Its target is not known. Notes on the study in general: CMV-specific TCR beta clonotypes restricted by HLA-C dominated the ex vivo response.

The sequenced sample consisted of PBMCs. The rearrangement joins TRBV29-1 to TRBJ1-1; 9 bases align to TRBD1. This clonotype originated in a human donor in good health (CMV status not recorded). Some clones in this sample may be carry-over from other donors' samples. The CDR3 sequence is CSALPHGDRDTEAFF. CDR3 bases: TGCAGCGCTCTCCCCCACGGGGACAGGGACACTGAAGCTTTCTTT.